This TCR beta chain was captured by sequencing in a study of blood T cell repertoires in COVID-19. Across the study: T cells, B-cell-depleted T cells, or PBMCs provided the cDNA or gDNA that served as material.

Original processing methods: Estimates of nucleated cell counts were drawn from the amplification of reference gene primers. Method: immunoSEQ multiplex PCR; TCRdb's copy keeps in-frame clones and lacks some. Clone size and V and J calls were adopted from that table, with D and trimming inferred from the DNA. Here the sample spans some 120,000 clones, approximately 81% being singletons. Trimming cost V 0 bases and J 5 bases, with 16 bases left between them. Germline V gene data show CDR1 as SGHRS and CDR2 as YFSETQ. The CDR3 is 16 amino acids. The specimen sequenced was peripheral blood. The V and J genes are TRBV5-1 and TRBJ2-3; a possible D gene is TRBD1 (6 bases). The sequence derives from a young woman who had recovered from COVID-19. In nucleotides, the CDR3 is TGCGCCAGCAGCTTGGGGGGGCGCAATAAAAAAGATACGCAGTATTTT. Translating it yields CASSLGGRNKKDTQYF.